Presented here are 27 T cell receptor beta chains from one specimen sequenced in a study of cytomegalovirus exposure and HLA in healthy donors. The PCR ran on 60 Vbeta and 13 Jbeta primers. The protocol was immunoSEQ multiplex PCR, while the TCRdb copy is restricted to in-frame clones and leaves out a portion. The ten top clones account for under 7%, within a sample of approximately 58,000 clones. The sample was PBMCs. The origin of the receptors is a man younger than 45 in good health and CMV-seropositive.

The gene calls are TRBV5-6 and TRBJ2-5, with 8 bases lining up with TRBD1. This CDR3 has 17 residues. CDR1 SGHDT and CDR2 YYEEEE come from the germline V gene. Trimming cost V 5 bases and J 2 bases; bases outside gene matches: 14. The CDR3 bases are TGTGCCAGCAGACAGAAGACAGGGGACCACCAGCAAGAGACCCAGTACTTC. Protein: CASRQKTGDHQQETQYF.

The chain is built from TRBV6-1 and TRBJ2-7; 8 bases line up with TRBD1. The CDR3 has 14 residues. V lost 6 bases, J lost 2 bases, and 6 bases stayed unmatched. Germline values: CDR1 MNHNS, CDR2 SASEGT. The CDR3 bases are TGTGCCAGCAGGGGGACAGGTCCAACCTACGAGCAGTACTTC. This codes for CASRGTGPTYEQYF.

This chain connects TRBV4-1 to TRBJ1-6, with TRBD1 matching over 8 bases. J was trimmed by 8 bases and V by 4 bases; bases with no gene match: 7. CDR3 size: 15 residues. The germline V gene has CDR1 MGHRA and CDR2 YSYEKL. CDR3 in DNA: TGCGCCAGCAGCCCCCTAGGACAGGGAGATTCACCCCTCCACTTT. This sequence encodes CASSPLGQGDSPLHF.

This chain joins TRBV6-5 and TRBJ1-1; D remains ambiguous. This CDR3 has 13 residues. Trimming pared 4 bases from V and 3 bases from J, leaving 9 bases between. Per the germline V gene, CDR1 is MNHEY and CDR2 is SVGAGI. CDR3 sequence: CASSFHSDTEAFF. Written as DNA, the CDR3 is TGTGCCAGCAGTTTCCATAGCGACACTGAAGCTTTCTTT.

The chain employs TRBV11-3 and TRBJ2-7; 10 bases are shared with TRBD1. V lost 2 bases and J lost 5; bases outside the gene matches: 6. Germline assignment: CDR1 SGHNT and CDR2 YENEEA. This CDR3 has 15 residues. The DNA for the CDR3 is TGTGCCAGCAGCTTACCTTCCGGGACAGGGGACGAGCAGTACTTC. Its protein is CASSLPSGTGDEQYF.

The rearrangement uses TRBV14 and TRBJ1-1, with no clear D. The CDR3 sequence is 15 residues long. Per germline, CDR1 SGHDN and CDR2 FVKESK. Trimming took off 4 bases at V and 4 bases at J, with 16 bases between the two ends. The CDR3 DNA reads as TGTGCCAGCAGCCCCCGGGAAGGAGGAGCCACTGAAGCTTTCTTT. Amino acid sequence: CASSPREGGATEAFF.

About this clone itself: This sample includes further DNA sequences coding for the same CDR3. V gene TRBV6-7 combines with J gene TRBJ1-1, with no clear D. TRBV6-7 is treated as an ORF (open reading frame) with a function not yet certain. This CDR3 is 16 amino acids long. The V end was cut by 5 bases, the J end by 4 bases, with 20 bases between. CDR3 region: CASSAAGIWSGTEAFF. The CDR3 bases are TGTGCCAGCAGTGCCGCCGGGATATGGTCAGGCACTGAAGCTTTCTTT.

This chain links TRBV30 with TRBJ1-3; maybe TRBD1 (5 bases). V was trimmed by 1 base and J by 4 bases, leaving 17 bases between them. This CDR3 is built from 16 residues. CDR1 is GTSNPN, CDR2 SVGIG, per germline (reference sequence). The CDR3 region has the DNA TGTGCCTGGAGTGACCAGGAGGGGATGAGGGGAAACACCATATATTTT. This translates into CAWSDQEGMRGNTIYF.

This rearrangement joins TRBV9 to TRBJ1-6; no clear D. The V gene's germline CDR1 is SGDLS and CDR2 YYNGEE. The CDR3 contains 14 residues. V was clipped by 4 bases and J by 8 bases, with 13 bases between them. CDR3 amino acids: CASSPQPADSPLHF. As DNA, the CDR3 is TGTGCCAGCAGCCCCCAACCGGCGGATTCACCCCTCCACTTT.

V and J are TRBV5-4 and TRBJ2-7, with 7 bases fitting TRBD2. The CDR3 length is 15 residues. CDR1 is SGHNT and CDR2 is YYREEE in the germline V gene (reference sequence). Germline trimming cut 3 bases from V and 0 bases from J; bases unmatched to any gene: 6. CDR3: CASSWLRESSYEQYF. CDR3 nucleotide sequence: TGTGCCAGCAGCTGGTTGCGGGAGAGCTCCTACGAGCAGTACTTC.

This sequence joins TRBV7-9 and TRBJ2-7, with D possibly TRBD2 on 7 matching bases. The CDR3 sequence is 15 residues long. Germline assignment: CDR1 SEHNR and CDR2 FQNEAQ (reference sequence). The V end lost 6 bases, the J end lost 5 bases, and 20 bases lay between the germline ends. This CDR3 reads CASRPGGGREDEQYF. The CDR3, as DNA: TGTGCCAGCAGGCCTGGAGGGGGGAGGGAAGACGAGCAGTACTTC.

The rearrangement links TRBV6-1 to TRBJ2-7; TRBD1 agrees at 8 bases. The CDR3 length is 15 residues. V was pared by 4 bases and J by 2 bases, with 7 bases of the junction left unmatched. Germline-derived CDR1 and CDR2 are MNHNS and SASEGT. The DNA of the CDR3 is TGTGCCAGCAGTGGAGGGACAGGAGCCGCCTACGAGCAGTACTTC. Its protein product is CASSGGTGAAYEQYF.

The rearrangement links TRBV7-9 to TRBJ1-2; D unresolved. The V end lost 5 bases, the J end lost 4 bases, and 11 bases lay between the germline ends. This CDR3 has 13 amino acids. CDR1 and CDR2 from the germline V gene are SEHNR and FQNEAQ (reference sequence). DNA of the CDR3: TGTGCCAGCAGCGAGGAGAACTCCTATGGCTACACCTTC. It translates to CASSEENSYGYTF.

The J gene is TRBJ2-1, the V gene TRBV7-3, with D possibly TRBD2 on 6 matching bases. This CDR3 has 15 residues. Trimming took 1 base from V and 7 from J, leaving 14 bases between them. In germline, CDR1 is SGHTA, CDR2 FQGTGA. The CDR3 nucleotides are TGTGCCAGCAGCTTAAATCCCGTAGCGGCAAATGAGCAGTTCTTC. This encodes CASSLNPVAANEQFF.

The chain has TRBV15 and TRBJ2-2; TRBD1 is a possible D gene (5 bases). V was clipped by 0 bases and J by 0 bases, with 11 bases between them. CDR1 LNHNV and CDR2 YYDKDF come from the germline V gene (reference sequence). This CDR3 contains 17 residues. Here the CDR3 reads CATSRDLTGPNTGELFF. In nucleotides, the CDR3 is TGTGCCACCAGCAGAGATCTAACAGGACCGAACACCGGGGAGCTGTTTTTT.

This chain joins TRBV7-9 and TRBJ2-1, with D possibly TRBD2 on 5 matching bases. Germline V gene data show CDR1 as SEHNR and CDR2 as FQNEAQ (reference sequence). CDR3 size: 13 residues. Trimming left V 5 bases short and J 12 bases short, with 17 bases between. The CDR3 DNA reads TGTGCCAGCAGCCTCCGGGAAGAAGGTGGGCAGTTCTTC. Translating gives CASSLREEGGQFF.

The CDR3, as DNA: TGTGCCAGCATCGGAGGAACTGATCAGCCCCAGCATTTT. Translating it yields CASIGGTDQPQHF. The chain has TRBV6-1 and TRBJ1-5, with no clear D. This CDR3 spans 13 amino acids. Germline CDR1 is MNHNS and CDR2 is SASEGT. The V end lost 7 bases, the J end lost 5 bases, and 12 bases lay between the germline ends.

This chain connects TRBV18 to TRBJ1-6; 12 bases align to TRBD1. The CDR3 spans 14 residues. Germline V gene sequence: CDR1 KGHSH, CDR2 LQKENI. The V and J ends lost 4 bases and 10 bases, in that order; junction bases with no gene match: 2. CDR3 coding DNA: TGTGCCAGCTCACGGGACAGGGGGCAATCACCCCTCCACTTT. Residues: CASSRDRGQSPLHF. Full variable domain (outside the CDR3, taken from reference TRBV18 and TRBJ1-6): NAGVMQNPRHLVRRRGQEARLRCSPMKGHSHVYWYRQLPEEGLKFMVYLQKENIIDESGMPKERFSAEFPKEGPSILRIQQVVRGDSAAYFCASSRDRGQSPLHFGNGTRLTVT.

The chain joins TRBV12-5 to TRBJ1-6; weak D call: TRBD1 (5 bases). V gave up 7 bases and J gave up 5 bases, with 15 bases separating them. This CDR3 has 15 amino acids. Germline CDR1 reads LGHNT; CDR2 reads FRNRAP. The CDR3 reads CASAVGGFDNSPLHF. Here the CDR3 DNA reads TGTGCTAGTGCTGTCGGGGGTTTCGATAATTCACCCCTCCACTTT.

The genes are TRBV29-1 and TRBJ2-7; 13 bases map to TRBD2. V lost 6 bases and J lost 2; bases outside the gene matches: 10. Germline-derived CDR1 and CDR2 are SQVTM and ANQGSEA. The CDR3 length is 16 residues. For the CDR3, the DNA is TGCAGCGTCTCCGGACTAGCGGGGGAGCACGCCTACGAGCAGTACTTC. Translated: CSVSGLAGEHAYEQYF.

The chain employs TRBV7-9 and TRBJ2-7, with D possibly matching TRBD1 (5 bases). V was cut by 1 base and J by 3 bases, with 10 bases left in between. The germline CDR1 and CDR2 sequences are SEHNR and FQNEAQ (reference sequence). CDR3 length: 14 residues. Written as DNA, the CDR3 is TGTGCCAGCAGCTTAGTAGGGGTAGTCTACGAGCAGTACTTC. It is translated as CASSLVGVVYEQYF.

The chain joins TRBV11-2 to TRBJ1-2; 10 nucleotides agree with TRBD1. CDR1 SGHAT and CDR2 FQNNGV come from the germline V gene. With V trimmed by 4 bases and J by 5 bases, 7 bases remained unmatched. The CDR3 spans 15 residues. CDR3 DNA sequence: TGTGCCAGCAGCTCAATCCGGGACAGGGGATATGGCTACACCTTC. Encoded protein: CASSSIRDRGYGYTF.

The chain joins TRBV15 to TRBJ2-5, with D perhaps TRBD2 (5 bases). Trimming stripped 0 bases from V and 4 bases from J, with 9 bases between. CDR1 and CDR2 (germline): LNHNV, YYDKDF (reference sequence). The CDR3 totals 14 residues. The CDR3 loop is CATSRDLARETQYF. The CDR3 region has the DNA TGTGCCACCAGCAGAGATCTAGCACGAGAGACCCAGTACTTC.

The rearrangement joins TRBV4-1 to TRBJ2-7, with 7 nucleotides matching TRBD2. The CDR3 loop spans 16 amino acids. The V gene's germline CDR1 is MGHRA and CDR2 YSYEKL. V gave up 0 bases and J gave up 2 bases; unmatched junction bases: 7. In nucleotides, the CDR3 is TGCGCCAGCAGCCAAGAAGGGCCTAGCGGAGCCTACGAGCAGTACTTC. This encodes CASSQEGPSGAYEQYF.

The V gene is TRBV9, the J gene TRBJ2-1, with 7 bases matching TRBD2. The V segment lost 4 bases and the J segment 3 bases; nucleotides outside the gene matches: 4. Germline lookup yields CDR1 SGDLS and CDR2 YYNGEE. This CDR3 has 14 amino acids. Here the CDR3 reads CASSLREGYNEQFF. The CDR3 DNA reads as TGTGCCAGCAGCCTAAGGGAGGGCTACAATGAGCAGTTCTTC. The full variable domain, in which reference TRBV9 and TRBJ2-1 provide the parts outside the CDR3, is DSGVTQTPKHLITATGQRVTLRCSPRSGDLSVYWYQQSLDQGLQFLIQYYNGEERAKGNILERFSAQQFPDLHSELNLSSLELGDSALYFCASSLREGYNEQFFGPGTRLTVL.

The chain uses TRBV18 and TRBJ2-1; TRBD2 agrees at 14 bases. V shed 3 bases, J shed 9 bases, and the junction held 10 bases outside the gene matches. The CDR3 totals 17 residues. In germline, CDR1 is KGHSH, CDR2 LQKENI. CDR3 in amino acids: CASSPKGLAGASSEQFF. The CDR3 coding sequence is TGTGCCAGCTCACCGAAGGGACTAGCGGGGGCTAGTAGTGAGCAGTTCTTC.

The rearrangement links TRBV2 to TRBJ2-7; 7 nucleotides match TRBD1. Germline assignment: CDR1 SNHLY and CDR2 FYNNEI. V was clipped by 6 bases and J by 9 bases; unmatched bases: 8. This CDR3 is 12 amino acids long. The CDR3 reads CASRDNRGGQYF. The DNA for the CDR3 is TGTGCCAGCAGAGACAACAGGGGTGGGCAGTACTTC.